This T cell receptor (beta chain) emerged from a study of blood T cell repertoires in COVID-19. Here immunoSEQ multiplex PCR was the method, and the copy in TCRdb shows in-frame clones only, minus some. Here the sample spans 110,000 to 150,000 clones, 75% to 85% being singletons. This CDR3 region has 12 residues. Trimming pared 2 bases from V and 1 base from J, leaving 4 bases between. Germline-derived CDR1 and CDR2 are SQVTM and ANQGSEA. The receptor was isolated from a woman over 75 with acute or convalescent COVID-19. The sequencing sample was made of peripheral blood. V gene TRBV29-1 combines with J gene TRBJ2-3; D is ambiguous. In DNA form, the CDR3 reads TGCAGCGTTGAAACAGGCACAGATACGCAGTATTTT. Protein product: CSVETGTDTQYF.